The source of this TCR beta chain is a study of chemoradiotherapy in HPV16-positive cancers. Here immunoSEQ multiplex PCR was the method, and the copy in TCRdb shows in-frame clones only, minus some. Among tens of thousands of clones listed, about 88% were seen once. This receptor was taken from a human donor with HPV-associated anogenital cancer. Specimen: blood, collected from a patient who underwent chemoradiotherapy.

The CDR3 DNA reads as TGTGCCATCAGTGAGTCGAAGGGCGGGACGGCTGCTAACTATGGCTACACCTTC. Translating it yields CAISESKGGTAANYGYTF. The chain uses TRBV10-3 and TRBJ1-2; possible D gene TRBD1, 5 bases. Germline V lookup: CDR1 ENHRY, CDR2 SYGVKD. The CDR3 contains 18 residues. The V gene lost 0 bases and the J gene lost 0 bases, with 17 bases spanning the gap.